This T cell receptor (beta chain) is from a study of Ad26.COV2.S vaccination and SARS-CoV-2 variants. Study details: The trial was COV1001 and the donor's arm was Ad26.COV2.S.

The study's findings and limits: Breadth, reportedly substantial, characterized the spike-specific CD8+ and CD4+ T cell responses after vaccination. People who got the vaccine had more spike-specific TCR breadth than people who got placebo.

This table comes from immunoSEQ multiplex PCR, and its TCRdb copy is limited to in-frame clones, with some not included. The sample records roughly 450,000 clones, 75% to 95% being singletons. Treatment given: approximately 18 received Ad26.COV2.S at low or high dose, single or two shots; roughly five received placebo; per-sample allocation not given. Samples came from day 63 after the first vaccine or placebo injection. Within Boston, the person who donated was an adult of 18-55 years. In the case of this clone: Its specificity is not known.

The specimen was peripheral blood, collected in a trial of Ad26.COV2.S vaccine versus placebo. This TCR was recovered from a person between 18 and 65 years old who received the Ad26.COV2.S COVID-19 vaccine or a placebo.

This CDR3 is CASSIYGNDYEQYF. Here the CDR3 DNA reads TGTGCCAGTAGTATTTACGGAAATGACTACGAGCAGTACTTC. This sequence joins TRBV19 and TRBJ2-7; D remains unclear. The germline V and J ends were trimmed by 3 bases and 3 bases, with 12 bases remaining between them. The CDR3 is made up of 14 amino acids. Germline V gene sequence: CDR1 LNHDA, CDR2 SQIVND (reference sequence).